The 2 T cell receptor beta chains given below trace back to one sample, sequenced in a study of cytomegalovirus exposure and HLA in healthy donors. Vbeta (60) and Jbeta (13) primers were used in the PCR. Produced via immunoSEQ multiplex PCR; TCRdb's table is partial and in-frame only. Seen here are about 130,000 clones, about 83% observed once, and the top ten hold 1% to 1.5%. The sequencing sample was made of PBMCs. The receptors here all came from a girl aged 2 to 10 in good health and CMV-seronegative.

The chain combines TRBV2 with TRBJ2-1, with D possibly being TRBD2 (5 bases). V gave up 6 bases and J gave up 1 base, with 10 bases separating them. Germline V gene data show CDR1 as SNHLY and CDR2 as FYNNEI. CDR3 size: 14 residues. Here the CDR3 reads CASRFSESYNEQFF. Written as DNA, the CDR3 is TGTGCCAGCAGGTTTAGCGAGTCCTACAATGAGCAGTTCTTC.

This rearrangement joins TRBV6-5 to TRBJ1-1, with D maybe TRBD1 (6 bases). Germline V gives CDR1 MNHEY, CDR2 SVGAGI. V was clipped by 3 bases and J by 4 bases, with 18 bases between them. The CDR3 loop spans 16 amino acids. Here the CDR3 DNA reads TGTGCCAGCAGTTATCTGATTACAGGGATGGGCACTGAAGCTTTCTTT. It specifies CASSYLITGMGTEAFF.